These 3 T cell receptor beta chains were all obtained from the same sample, sequenced in a study of human T cells and chemical hapten exposure. The time point was: patch test 2, 6 weeks after DPC sensitization. Treatment given: therapeutic diphenylcyclopropenone sensitization with weekly scalp DPC. TCRdb used MiXCR to reprocess the RACE reads, holding one entry per CDR3 protein. The table lists 84,000 or so distinct CDR3 sequences, about 9.4% of them singletons. The sequenced sample was whole blood, obtained in connection with sensitization to the hapten diphenylcyclopropenone (DPC). The receptor source for this set is a woman aged 25-40 years with alopecia areata. Some clones in this sample may be carry-over from other donors' samples.

The V gene is TRBV3-1, the J gene TRBJ1-1; possibly TRBD1 for D (6 bases). The CDR3 is 11 amino acids. The germline V gene has CDR1 LGHDT and CDR2 YNNKEL (reference sequence). Trimming took off 3 bases at V and 10 bases at J, with 9 bases between the two ends. CDR3 DNA sequence: TGTGCCAGCAGCCAGCAAGGGGGAGCTTTCTTT. Translating gives CASSQQGGAFF.

This clonotype was counted ten times or more. The V call is TRBV12-5, the J call TRBJ2-3; possible D gene TRBD2, 6 bases. Trimming left V 6 bases short and J 2 bases short, with 9 bases between. The CDR3 totals 13 residues. Germline V lookup: CDR1 LGHNT, CDR2 FRNRAP. In DNA form, the CDR3 reads TGTGCTAGTGGCCCGGGGGTCACAGATACGCAGTATTTT. Protein sequence: CASGPGVTDTQYF.

This clonotype was detected ten times or more. The chain has TRBV20-1 and TRBJ1-1, with a weak D call TRBD1 (6 bases). In germline, CDR1 is DFQATT, CDR2 SNEGSKA (reference sequence). Trimming stripped 8 bases from V and 0 bases from J, with 16 bases between. The CDR3 loop spans 14 amino acids. The CDR3 reads CSTRRTVMNTEAFF. CDR3 nucleotide sequence: TGCAGTACAAGAAGGACAGTCATGAACACTGAAGCTTTCTTT.